The clone carrying this T cell receptor (beta chain) was observed at least ten times. Its antigen remains unidentified. The read ends 3 residues shy of where the CDR3 ends; the end is completed using the germline J gene. The CDR3 has 13 amino acids. Germline CDR1 reads DFQATT; CDR2 reads SNEGSKA (reference sequence). Trimming cost V 1 base and J 0 bases, with 6 bases left between them. CVID and control samples used equivalent genomic DNA input. The assay was immunoSEQ multiplex PCR, and TCRdb's table has in-frame clones only and misses some. Altogether about 28,000 clones were found in the sample, and no singletons occur. The entry originates in a study of T cell clonality in common variable immunodeficiency. Study observations and caveats: Reportedly, TCR beta sequences from common variable immunodeficiency showed fewer deletions and N-nucleotide insertions. T cell subpopulation sequencing would be needed to explain CVID clonality.

The chain recombines TRBV20-1 with TRBJ1-1; D gene unclear. This clonotype originated in a human donor with common variable immunodeficiency. The sequenced material came from peripheral blood mononuclear cells. The CDR3 DNA, read in part, is TGCAGTGCTAGAGCCCCAGTGAACACTGAA. Amino acid sequence: CSARAPVNTE. The full-length CDR3 reads as CSARAPVNTEAFF.